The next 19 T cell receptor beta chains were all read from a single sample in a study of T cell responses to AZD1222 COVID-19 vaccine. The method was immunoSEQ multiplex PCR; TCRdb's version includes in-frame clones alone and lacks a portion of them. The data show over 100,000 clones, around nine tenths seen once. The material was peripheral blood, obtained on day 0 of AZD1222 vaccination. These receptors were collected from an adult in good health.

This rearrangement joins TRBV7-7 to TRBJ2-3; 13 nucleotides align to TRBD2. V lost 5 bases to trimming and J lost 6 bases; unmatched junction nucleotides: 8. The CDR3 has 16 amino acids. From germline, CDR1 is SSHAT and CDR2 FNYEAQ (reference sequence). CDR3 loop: CASSPGLAGVWDTQYF. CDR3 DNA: TGTGCCAGCAGCCCTGGACTAGCGGGGGTGTGGGATACGCAGTATTTT.

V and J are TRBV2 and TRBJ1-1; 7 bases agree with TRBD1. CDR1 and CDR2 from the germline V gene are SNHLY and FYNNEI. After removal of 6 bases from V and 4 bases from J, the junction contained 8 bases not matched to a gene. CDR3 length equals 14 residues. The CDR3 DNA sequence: TGTGCCAGCAGGGACTTCAGGGGGACCACTGAAGCTTTCTTT. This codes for CASRDFRGTTEAFF.

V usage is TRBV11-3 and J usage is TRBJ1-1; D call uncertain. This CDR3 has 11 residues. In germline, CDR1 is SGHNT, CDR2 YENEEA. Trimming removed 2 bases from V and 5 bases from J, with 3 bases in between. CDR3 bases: TGTGCCAGCAGCTTACGGACTGAAGCTTTCTTT. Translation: CASSLRTEAFF.

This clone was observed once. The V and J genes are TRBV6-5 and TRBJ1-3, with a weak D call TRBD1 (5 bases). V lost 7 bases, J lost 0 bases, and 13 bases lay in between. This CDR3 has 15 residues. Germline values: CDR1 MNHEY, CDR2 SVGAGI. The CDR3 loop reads CASTATATSGNTIYF. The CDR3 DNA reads TGTGCCAGCACCGCGACAGCTACCTCTGGAAACACCATATATTTT.

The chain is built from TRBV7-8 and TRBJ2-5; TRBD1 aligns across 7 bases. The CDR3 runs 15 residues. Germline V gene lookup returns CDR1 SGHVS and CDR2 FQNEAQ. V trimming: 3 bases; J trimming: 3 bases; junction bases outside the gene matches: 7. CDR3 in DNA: TGTGCCAGCAGCTTGTTCCAGGGGGTGGAAGAGACCCAGTACTTC. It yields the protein CASSLFQGVEETQYF.

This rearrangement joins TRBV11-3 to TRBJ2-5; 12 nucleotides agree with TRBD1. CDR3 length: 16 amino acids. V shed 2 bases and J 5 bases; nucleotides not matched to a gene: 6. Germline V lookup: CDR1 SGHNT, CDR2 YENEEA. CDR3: CASSLSGQGALETQYF. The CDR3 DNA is TGTGCCAGCAGCTTATCGGGACAGGGGGCTTTGGAGACCCAGTACTTC.

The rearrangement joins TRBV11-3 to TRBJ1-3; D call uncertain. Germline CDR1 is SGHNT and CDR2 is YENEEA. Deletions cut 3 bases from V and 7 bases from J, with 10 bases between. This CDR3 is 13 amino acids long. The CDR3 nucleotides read TGTGCCAGCAGCTTGGACCCTAGCAACACCATATATTTT. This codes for CASSLDPSNTIYF.

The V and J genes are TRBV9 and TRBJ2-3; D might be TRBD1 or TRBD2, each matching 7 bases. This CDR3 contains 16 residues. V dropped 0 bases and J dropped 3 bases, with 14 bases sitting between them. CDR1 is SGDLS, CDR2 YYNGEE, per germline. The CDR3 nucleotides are TGTGCCAGCAGCGTAGTAGGGGGCGGGGGAACAGATACGCAGTATTTT. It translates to CASSVVGGGGTDTQYF.

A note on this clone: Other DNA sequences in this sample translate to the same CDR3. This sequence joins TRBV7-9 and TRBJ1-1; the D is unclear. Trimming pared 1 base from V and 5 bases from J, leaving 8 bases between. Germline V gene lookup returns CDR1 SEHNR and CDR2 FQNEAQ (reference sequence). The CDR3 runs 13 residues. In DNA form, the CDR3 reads TGTGCCAGCAGCTTAGGGGGTAGTACTGAAGCTTTCTTT. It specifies CASSLGGSTEAFF. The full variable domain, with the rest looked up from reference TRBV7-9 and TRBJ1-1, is DTGVSQNPRHKITKRGQNVTFRCDPISEHNRLYWYRQTLGQGPEFLTYFQNEAQLEKSRLLSDRFSAERPKGSFSTLEIQRTEQGDSAMYLCASSLGGSTEAFFGQGTRLTVV.

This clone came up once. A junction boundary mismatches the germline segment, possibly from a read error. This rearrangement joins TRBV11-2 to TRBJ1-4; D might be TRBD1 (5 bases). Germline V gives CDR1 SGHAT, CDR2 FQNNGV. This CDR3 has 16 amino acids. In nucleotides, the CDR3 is TGTGCCAGCAGCTTAGGACAGTATGCAACCAATGAAAAACTGTTTTTT. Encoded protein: CASSLGQYATNEKLFF. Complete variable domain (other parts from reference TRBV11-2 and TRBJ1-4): EAGVAQSPRYKIIEKRQSVAFWCNPISGHATLYWYQQILGQGPKLLIQFQNNGVVDDSQLPKDRFSAERLKGVDSTLKIQPAKLEDSAVYLCASSLGQYATNEKLFFGSGTQLSVL.

The CDR3 nucleotides read TGTGCCAGCAGTCCTCTCCGGGACAGTGTCTATGGCTACACCTTC. It is translated as CASSPLRDSVYGYTF. The chain recombines TRBV27 with TRBJ1-2, with 7 bases fitting TRBD1. Trimming at V came to 5 bases and at J to 4 bases, leaving 10 bases not matched to a gene. The germline V gene encodes CDR1 MNHEY and CDR2 SMNVEV (reference sequence). The CDR3 length is 15 residues.

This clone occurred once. DNA for the CDR3: TGTGCCAGCAGTGCCCCTGCGGGAGGGGCCACCTACAATGAGCAGTTCTTC. Protein sequence: CASSAPAGGATYNEQFF. The chain links TRBV6-1 to TRBJ2-1; 9 nucleotides line up with TRBD2. This CDR3 comprises 17 residues. V shed 4 bases and J 2 bases; nucleotides not matched to a gene: 9. Germline assignment: CDR1 MNHNS and CDR2 SASEGT.

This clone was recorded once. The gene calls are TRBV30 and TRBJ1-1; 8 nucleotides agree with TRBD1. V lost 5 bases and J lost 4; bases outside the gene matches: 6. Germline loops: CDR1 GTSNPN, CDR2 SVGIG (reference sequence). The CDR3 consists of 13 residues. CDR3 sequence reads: CAWRMDRVTEAFF. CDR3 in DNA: TGTGCCTGGCGAATGGACAGGGTCACTGAAGCTTTCTTT.

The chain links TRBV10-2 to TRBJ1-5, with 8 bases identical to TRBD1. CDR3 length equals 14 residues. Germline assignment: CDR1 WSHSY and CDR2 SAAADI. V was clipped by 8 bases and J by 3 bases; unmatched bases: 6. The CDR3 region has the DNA TGCGCCAGCGGTGGACAGGGAGTCAATCAGCCCCAGCATTTT. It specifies CASGGQGVNQPQHF.

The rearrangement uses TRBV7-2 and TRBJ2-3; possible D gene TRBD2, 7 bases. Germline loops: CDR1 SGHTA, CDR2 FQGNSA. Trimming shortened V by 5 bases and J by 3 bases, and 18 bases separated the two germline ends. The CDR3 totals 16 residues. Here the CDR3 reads CASSLNGGGPTDTQYF. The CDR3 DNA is TGTGCCAGCAGCCTCAATGGGGGGGGGCCAACAGATACGCAGTATTTT.

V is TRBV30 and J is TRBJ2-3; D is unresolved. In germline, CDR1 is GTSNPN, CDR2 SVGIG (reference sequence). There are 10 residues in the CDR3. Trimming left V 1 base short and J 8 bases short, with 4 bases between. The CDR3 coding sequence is TGTGCCTGGAGTGGGGGTACGCAGTATTTT. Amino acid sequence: CAWSGGTQYF.

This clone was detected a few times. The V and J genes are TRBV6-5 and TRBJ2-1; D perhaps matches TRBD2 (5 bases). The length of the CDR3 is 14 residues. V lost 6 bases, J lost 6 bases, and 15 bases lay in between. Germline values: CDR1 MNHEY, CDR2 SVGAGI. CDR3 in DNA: TGTGCCAGCAGCCGGGAACCGCTCGGCAATGAGCAGTTCTTC. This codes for CASSREPLGNEQFF.

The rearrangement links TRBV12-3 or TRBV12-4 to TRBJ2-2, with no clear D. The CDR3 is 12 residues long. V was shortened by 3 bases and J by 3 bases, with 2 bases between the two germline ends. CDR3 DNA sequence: TGTGCCAGCAGTTTGGACACCGGGGAGCTGTTTTTT. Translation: CASSLDTGELFF.

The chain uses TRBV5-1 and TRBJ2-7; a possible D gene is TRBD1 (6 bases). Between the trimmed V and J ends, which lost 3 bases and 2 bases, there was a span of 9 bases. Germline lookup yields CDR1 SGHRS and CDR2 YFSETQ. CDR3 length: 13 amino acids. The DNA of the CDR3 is TGCGCCAGCAGCTCAGGGGACCCCTACGAGCAGTACTTC. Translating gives CASSSGDPYEQYF.